Listed below are T cell receptor beta chains from one sample, sequenced in a study of identifying expanded T cells in peripheral blood. Method: immunoSEQ multiplex PCR; TCRdb's copy keeps in-frame clones and lacks some. The sample holds approximately 110,000 clones, approximately 90% seen once. Source material: blood. These receptors originate from a person aged 18 to 70 in good health. CDR3s include the opening cysteine and the closing phenylalanine or tryptophan. The D gene is left open where the match is weak. Where a row states a size, it is once, few, many or the class of an expanded clone; other rows omit it.

TRBJ1-5 | TRBV4-1 | - | - | TGCGCCAGCAGCTTCAGCCTAAGTCAGCCCCAGCATTTT | CASSFSLSQPQHF
TRBJ2-2 | TRBV19 | - | - | TGTGCCAGTAGTATATCCAGGGGTGGGACCGGGGAGCTGTTTTTT | CASSISRGGTGELFF
TRBJ1-5 | TRBV5-5 | - | - | TGTGCCAGCAGCTTGGTGGAGAGATATCAGCCCCAGCATTTT | CASSLVERYQPQHF
TRBJ2-7 | TRBV7-6 | TRBD2 | - | TGTGCCAGCAGCTTGACCCTCACGGGACTAGCGGACTCCTACGAGCAGTACTTC | CASSLTLTGLADSYEQYF
TRBJ2-5 | TRBV27 | - | - | TGTGCCAGCAGTCCCCTCCAGTCGGGAGAGACCCAGTACTTC | CASSPLQSGETQYF
TRBJ2-7 | TRBV27 | - | - | TGTGCCAGCAGTTTGGGCAGGGCGACTTACGAGCAGTACTTC | CASSLGRATYEQYF
TRBJ2-7 | TRBV5-1 | - | - | TGTGCCAGCAGTGCTGGGGGGATAGAGCAGTACTTC | CASSAGGIEQYF
TRBJ2-7 | TRBV19 | - | - | TGTGCCAGTAGTATTATCTATACTACAGGGTACGTCTACGAGCAGTACTTC | CASSIIYTTGYVYEQYF
TRBJ2-2 | TRBV9 | - | - | TGTGCCAGCAGCCCACAAGGGGACGTGGGTACCGGGGAGCTGTTTTTT | CASSPQGDVGTGELFF
TRBJ1-2 | TRBV13 | - | - | TGTGCCAGCAGCTTAGCTTTAGAGGTTACCTATGGCTACACCTTC | CASSLALEVTYGYTF
TRBJ1-3 | TRBV21-1 | - | - | TGTGCCAGCAGCAAAAAACAGGCTTACTCTGGAAACACCATATATTTT | CASSKKQAYSGNTIYF
TRBJ1-4 | TRBV5-8 | TRBD1 | once | TGTGCCAGCAACCCGACAGGGATTATCGGTAATGAAAAACTGTTTTTT | CASNPTGIIGNEKLFF
TRBJ2-2 | TRBV19 | - | once | TGTGCCAGTAGTATTGGTACAGGGACCGGGGAGCTGTTTTTT | CASSIGTGTGELFF
TRBJ1-1 | TRBV7-9 | - | - | TGTGCCAGCAGCTTAGAAACGAACACTGAAGCTTTCTTT | CASSLETNTEAFF
TRBJ1-6 | TRBV6-5 | - | - | TGTGCCAGCAGGCACCTGAGCTCCTATAATTCACCCCTCCACTTT | CASRHLSSYNSPLHF
TRBJ1-2 | TRBV18 | - | - | TGTGCCAGCTCACCACCGGGGACGGCCCTCCTTTATGGCTACACCTTC | CASSPPGTALLYGYTF
TRBJ1-1 | TRBV6-5 | - | once | TGTGCCAGCAGTAGGGGGACTGAAGCTTTCTTT | CASSRGTEAFF
TRBJ1-2 | TRBV6-5 | - | - | TGTGCCAGCAGTTACTTTGGCAGAAGCAACTATGGCTACACCTTC | CASSYFGRSNYGYTF
TRBJ1-5 | TRBV15 | TRBD1 | - | TGTGCCACCAGCAGTTCCGCCAAGGGTCCGGGACAGGGGTATCAGCCCCAGCATTTT | CATSSSAKGPGQGYQPQHF
TRBJ2-7 | TRBV7-2 | TRBD2 | - | TGTGCCAGCAGCCTCGGGGGGGCCAGGAAGGGACGCGACTTC | CASSLGGARKGRDF
TRBJ2-2 | TRBV11-2 | - | - | TGTGCCAGCAGCCGATTCAGGGGGGACACCGGGGAGCTGTTTTTT | CASSRFRGDTGELFF
TRBJ2-7 | TRBV12-5 | - | - | TGTGCTAGTGGTTTGGACTCCTCCCGTAGCTCGTACTTC | CASGLDSSRSSYF
TRBJ2-7 | TRBV7-9 | - | - | TGTGCCAGCAGTAAGATCCGCTACGAGCAGTACTTC | CASSKIRYEQYF
TRBJ2-1 | TRBV19 | TRBD2 | - | TGTGCCAGTAGTATATCACCCGGGGGGTCTAGGCATGAGCAGTTCTTC | CASSISPGGSRHEQFF
TRBJ2-1 | TRBV27 | - | - | TGTGCCAGCACAGGCGTTAGCTCCTACAATGAGCAGTTCTTC | CASTGVSSYNEQFF
TRBJ2-1 | TRBV5-5 | TRBD2 | once | TGTGCCAGCAGCTTGGCCCTAGCGGGGGGGCCTAGGCATGAGCAGTTCTTC | CASSLALAGGPRHEQFF
TRBJ1-2 | TRBV6-1 | - | - | TGTGCCAGCAGTGAACCCGGTCCCCACGGGGGAACTAACTATGGCTACACCTTC | CASSEPGPHGGTNYGYTF
TRBJ1-2 | TRBV19 | TRBD1 | few | TGTGCCAGTATCGACCCAGGGGGACCCTATGGCTACACCTTC | CASIDPGGPYGYTF
TRBJ2-1 | TRBV2 | TRBD1 | - | TGTGCCAGTTCGGGACAGGGAATTCCCTACAATGAGCAGTTCTTC | CASSGQGIPYNEQFF
TRBJ1-2 | TRBV19 | TRBD1 | - | TGTGCCAGTAGTATATGGGGACAGATACTTTATGGCTACACCTTC | CASSIWGQILYGYTF
TRBJ2-3 | TRBV7-2 | - | - | TGTGCCAGCAGCTTCGAGGCTAGCCGCTCAGATACGCAGTATTTT | CASSFEASRSDTQYF
TRBJ1-1 | TRBV14 | - | - | TGTGCCAGCAGCCAAGTTGCAGGGGCCGGCACTGAAGCTTTCTTT | CASSQVAGAGTEAFF
TRBJ1-6 | TRBV18 | TRBD1 | - | TGTGCCAGCTCAAACAGGGGGTCGGATTCACCCCTCCACTTT | CASSNRGSDSPLHF
TRBJ2-5 | TRBV10-2 | TRBD2 | - | TGCGCCAGCAGCCAACTGAGCGGGGGTCTAGAGACCCAGTACTTC | CASSQLSGGLETQYF
TRBJ1-2 | TRBV29-1 | - | few | TGCAGCGTTGCACCGGGATGGGGGATGAACGCCCACTACACCTTC | CSVAPGWGMNAHYTF
TRBJ1-1 | TRBV4-3 | - | - | TGCGCCAGCAGCCTCATGGGAGCTGAAGCTTCCTTT | CASSLMGAEASF
TRBJ1-1 | TRBV2 | TRBD1 | - | TGTGCCAGCAGCAGGCCAGGGGGCACTGAAGCTTTCTTT | CASSRPGGTEAFF
TRBJ1-6 | TRBV6-4 | - | - | TGTGCCAGCAGATCAGGGAATTCACCCCTCCACTTT | CASRSGNSPLHF
TRBJ1-3 | TRBV6-5 | TRBD1 | - | TGTGCCAGCCATACAGGGGCTGGAAACACCATATATTTT | CASHTGAGNTIYF
TRBJ1-4 | TRBV27 | - | - | TGTGCCAGCAGTCCCCTCAACTATGTCGCCGGTGGGTTAGAAAAACTGTTTTTT | CASSPLNYVAGGLEKLFF
TRBJ1-2 | TRBV7-2 | TRBD1 | - | TGTGCCAGCAGCTTCGGACAGGAGAGGGTCATAACCTTC | CASSFGQERVITF
TRBJ2-1 | TRBV7-9 | - | - | TGTGCCAGCACCTCGGACGGTCGTCTCCAGTTCTTC | CASTSDGRLQFF
TRBJ2-5 | TRBV7-6 | TRBD1 | - | TGTGCCAGCAGCTTAGACGGGACAGGGACCCAAGAGACCCAGTACTTC | CASSLDGTGTQETQYF
TRBJ1-6 | TRBV7-9 | - | few | TGTGCCAGCAGCTTAGGGGTCCCCTATAATTCACCCCTCCACTTT | CASSLGVPYNSPLHF
TRBJ2-5 | TRBV5-1 | TRBD1 | - | TGCGCCAGCAAGCCCGGAACAGGGGGAGACGAGACCCAGTACTTC | CASKPGTGGDETQYF
TRBJ2-7 | TRBV6-5 | - | - | TGTGCCAGCAGTTACGTCCCTTACGAGCAGTACTTC | CASSYVPYEQYF
TRBJ2-1 | TRBV4-2 | - | - | TGTGCCAGCAGCCAAGAACTGGTATCCTACAATGAGCAGTTCTTC | CASSQELVSYNEQFF
TRBJ1-2 | TRBV5-4 | - | - | TGTGCCAGCAGCTTGGAAACAGACGTGTATGGCTACACCTTC | CASSLETDVYGYTF
TRBJ2-5 | TRBV9 | - | - | TGTGCCAGCAGCGTAGCACCTTCTGAGACCCAGTACTTC | CASSVAPSETQYF
TRBJ1-1 | TRBV29-1 | - | - | TGCAGCGTCGAGAGGGACCCGAACACTGAAGCTTTCTTT | CSVERDPNTEAFF
TRBJ2-7 | TRBV4-2 | TRBD2 | - | TGTGCCAGCAGCCAAGCCGCTAGCGGGGGCTACGAGCAGTACTTC | CASSQAASGGYEQYF
TRBJ2-3 | TRBV7-9 | - | once | TGTGCCAGCAGCTTAGTCGGAACCACCCCTTCAGATACGCAGTATTTT | CASSLVGTTPSDTQYF
TRBJ2-7 | TRBV27 | TRBD2 | - | TGTGCCAGCAACCCCCGGCAGGGAGGGGACGAGCAGTACTTC | CASNPRQGGDEQYF
TRBJ1-1 | TRBV16 | TRBD1 | - | TGTGCCAGCAGCCAATTGGTAACAGGGGGCTCTGAAGCTTTCTTT | CASSQLVTGGSEAFF